Following are 3 T cell receptor beta chains from one sample sequenced in a study of shared clonotypes between healthy human individuals (TCRdb year 2020). Receptors were amplified or captured by the immunoSEQ multiplex PCR assay. TCRdb retrieved this table from immuneACCESS and kept in-frame rearrangements only. Not all clones are present; in checked studies, unresolved V genes account for under half, and no reason is known for the remainder. The sample data list approximately 470,000 clones, and 65% to 85% of these were observed just once. Clones ranked in the top ten supply approximately 12% of the sample. The sequenced sample consisted of PBMCs. The receptors originated from a woman aged 35 to 49 in good health. Some clones in this sample may be carry-over from other donors' samples.

The genes are TRBV29-1 and TRBJ1-1; no definite D call. This CDR3 comprises 14 residues. The V end lost 4 bases, the J end lost 1 base, and 13 bases lay between the germline ends. Germline V gene data show CDR1 as SQVTM and CDR2 as ANQGSEA. The CDR3 nucleotides are TGCAGCGTTGTTAATCGGGGAAAGAACACTGAAGCTTTCTTT. Encoded protein: CSVVNRGKNTEAFF.

The chain recombines TRBV28 with TRBJ1-5, with 7 bases lining up with TRBD1. Trimming removed 4 bases from V and 8 bases from J; junction bases left unmatched: 8. CDR3 length: 14 residues. From germline, CDR1 is MDHEN and CDR2 SYDVKM. The CDR3 sequence is CASSSTGRVEPQHF. CDR3 nucleotide sequence: TGTGCCAGCAGTTCGACAGGGCGCGTGGAGCCCCAGCATTTT.

The chain links TRBV4-3 to TRBJ2-4; no clear D gene. Germline CDR1 and CDR2: LGHNA and YSLEER. Trimming removed 0 bases from V and 7 bases from J, with 10 bases in between. The CDR3 runs to 14 residues. Here the CDR3 DNA reads TGCGCCAGCAGCCAAGACCCCTACGGGAACATTCAGTACTTC. The encoded protein is CASSQDPYGNIQYF.